Below are 18 T cell receptor beta chains sequenced from a single sample in a study of T cell responses to AZD1222 COVID-19 vaccine. The assay was immunoSEQ multiplex PCR, and TCRdb's table has in-frame clones only and misses some. Of roughly 150,000 clones in the sample, over 85% were seen once. The source material was peripheral blood, sampled on day 0 of AZD1222 vaccination. All receptors derive from an adult in good health.

V gene TRBV5-6 combines with J gene TRBJ1-1; 10 bases agree with TRBD1. CDR1 and CDR2 (germline): SGHDT, YYEEEE. Germline trimming cut 4 bases from V and 1 base from J; bases unmatched to any gene: 4. This CDR3 is 15 amino acids long. This chain's CDR3 is CASSVRDRGNTEAFF. CDR3 sequence (DNA): TGTGCCAGCAGCGTGCGGGACAGGGGGAACACTGAAGCTTTCTTT.

The J gene is TRBJ2-7, the V gene TRBV6-5, with 13 bases fitting TRBD2. V lost 5 bases and J lost 0; bases outside the gene matches: 1. Germline lookup yields CDR1 MNHEY and CDR2 SVGAGI. The CDR3 length is 15 residues. The CDR3 loop reads CASSRLAGGSYEQYF. Written as DNA, the CDR3 is TGTGCCAGCAGTCGACTAGCGGGAGGCTCCTACGAGCAGTACTTC.

The chain is built from TRBV11-2 and TRBJ2-7; the D gene is possibly TRBD1 (6 bases). This CDR3 contains 14 residues. Trimming removed 1 base from V and 12 bases from J, with 19 bases in between. Per germline, CDR1 SGHAT and CDR2 FQNNGV. This CDR3 is CASSLASSDSQLYF. DNA for the CDR3: TGTGCCAGCAGCTTAGCCTCCTCGGACAGTCAATTGTACTTC.

Turning to this clone: The sample holds other DNA sequences that translate to the same CDR3. The chain couples TRBV3-1 (or the pseudogene TRBV3-2) to TRBJ1-3; D might be TRBD1 (6 bases). V lost 3 bases and J lost 0, with 9 bases in between. The germline V gene encodes CDR1 LGHDT and CDR2 YNNKEL (reference sequence). The CDR3 sequence is 15 residues long. Written as DNA, the CDR3 is TGTGCCAGCAGCCAGGACAGTAGCTCTGGAAACACCATATATTTT. As protein: CASSQDSSSGNTIYF.

The chain is built from TRBV10-2 and TRBJ1-5; D gene ambiguous. This CDR3 has 16 amino acids. From germline, CDR1 is WSHSY and CDR2 SAAADI. V was trimmed by 5 bases and J by 0 bases, leaving 14 bases between them. The CDR3 spells CASSYWTADSNQPQHF. The DNA of the CDR3 is TGCGCCAGCAGTTATTGGACGGCGGATAGCAATCAGCCCCAGCATTTT.

The V call is TRBV7-2, the J call TRBJ2-5; the D gene is possibly TRBD1 (5 bases). The germline V and J ends were trimmed by 5 bases and 5 bases, with 15 bases remaining between them. The germline CDR1 and CDR2 sequences are SGHTA and FQGNSA. The CDR3 covers 14 residues. CDR3 in amino acids: CASSQSLGQETQYF. CDR3 nucleotide sequence: TGTGCCAGCAGCCAAAGTTTGGGGCAGGAGACCCAGTACTTC.

The genes are TRBV5-1 and TRBJ1-1; no reliable D call. With 1 base removed from V and 1 base from J, the gap between germline ends came to 8 bases. The length of the CDR3 is 14 residues. Germline V gives CDR1 SGHRS, CDR2 YFSETQ. The CDR3 bases are TGCGCCAGCAGCTTGTTATCAGAGAACACTGAAGCTTTCTTT. It encodes CASSLLSENTEAFF.

The chain recombines TRBV4-2 with TRBJ1-1; 7 nucleotides line up with TRBD1. CDR3 size: 15 residues. Trimming took 3 bases from V and 1 from J; bases not matched to a gene: 5. Germline values: CDR1 LGHNA, CDR2 YNFKEQ. CDR3 DNA sequence: TGTGCCAGCAGCCAGGGGGGGACAGCGAACACTGAAGCTTTCTTT. Its protein is CASSQGGTANTEAFF.

This clone showed up just once. The chain uses TRBV13 and TRBJ2-3; D is ambiguous. Germline CDR1 and CDR2: PRHDT and FYEKMQ (reference sequence). V was shortened by 1 base and J by 2 bases, with 7 bases between the two germline ends. This CDR3 has 14 residues. The CDR3 region has the DNA TGTGCCAGCAGCTTAGACGAAAACACAGATACGCAGTATTTT. Protein sequence: CASSLDENTDTQYF.

The chain employs TRBV5-1 and TRBJ1-1, with 8 nucleotides matching TRBD1. CDR3 length equals 15 residues. The germline V gene encodes CDR1 SGHRS and CDR2 YFSETQ. V lost 4 bases, J lost 5 bases, and 10 bases stayed unmatched. CDR3 nucleotide sequence: TGCGCCAGCAGCATCATCGGACAGGGAGGAACTGAAGCTTTCTTT. Its translation is CASSIIGQGGTEAFF.

This chain joins TRBV30 and TRBJ2-5; D remains ambiguous. Trimming shortened V by 2 bases and J by 5 bases, and 12 bases separated the two germline ends. The CDR3 has 13 amino acids. Germline CDR1 reads GTSNPN; CDR2 reads SVGIG (reference sequence). The CDR3 loop reads CAWSSDSHETQYF. The DNA for the CDR3 is TGTGCCTGGAGTTCAGACTCCCACGAGACCCAGTACTTC.

The J gene is TRBJ1-6, the V gene TRBV27, with 9 bases that match TRBD1. The trim removed 4 bases at V and 8 bases at J, leaving 6 bases unmatched. The CDR3 is made up of 15 amino acids. Looked up from germline, CDR1 is MNHEY and CDR2 is SMNVEV (reference sequence). The CDR3 DNA is TGTGCCAGCAGTTCATGGACAGGGGTTGATTCACCCCTCCACTTT. It encodes CASSSWTGVDSPLHF.

V and J are TRBV11-3 and TRBJ2-5; tentatively, D is TRBD1 (6 bases). Germline CDR1 and CDR2: SGHNT and YENEEA. Trimming took 4 bases from V and 1 from J, leaving 10 bases between them. The CDR3 sequence is 14 residues long. The CDR3 bases are TGTGCCAGCAGCTCGACAGGCTCCCAAGAGACCCAGTACTTC. Translation: CASSSTGSQETQYF.

The V call is TRBV29-1, the J call TRBJ1-1; D is uncertain. CDR3 length: 11 residues. Germline V gene data show CDR1 as SQVTM and CDR2 as ANQGSEA. V lost 6 bases and J 5 bases, leaving 10 bases between the germline ends. The CDR3 sequence: CSVDGETEAFF. CDR3 DNA sequence: TGCAGCGTGGACGGGGAGACTGAAGCTTTCTTT.

The rearrangement links TRBV11-2 to TRBJ2-1; TRBD2 matches 9 bases. Germline CDR1 is SGHAT and CDR2 is FQNNGV. V dropped 7 bases and J dropped 5; count of bases not matched to a gene: 9. The CDR3 has 15 amino acids. The CDR3 region is CASTSSLAGNNEQFF. CDR3 sequence (DNA): TGTGCCAGCACCTCTTCTCTAGCGGGAAACAATGAGCAGTTCTTC.

V is TRBV19 and J is TRBJ1-1; possibly TRBD1 for D (6 bases). Germline CDR1 and CDR2: LNHDA and SQIVND (reference sequence). The CDR3 is made up of 13 amino acids. V lost 6 bases, J lost 1 base, and 9 bases lay in between. DNA for the CDR3: TGTGCCAGTAGGACGGGACAGAACACTGAAGCTTTCTTT. Amino acids: CASRTGQNTEAFF.

V is TRBV30 and J is TRBJ1-1; 9 bases are a match to TRBD1. The CDR3 is made up of 12 amino acids. Germline V gives CDR1 GTSNPN, CDR2 SVGIG (reference sequence). V lost 4 bases, J lost 9 bases, and 6 bases stayed unmatched. The CDR3 DNA sequence: TGTGCCTGGAATCCGGGACAGGGACAAGCTTTCTTT. Amino acid sequence: CAWNPGQGQAFF. Full variable domain (rest looked up from reference TRBV30 and TRBJ1-1): SQTIHQWPATLVQPVGSPLSLECTVEGTSNPNLYWYRQAAGRGLQLLFYSVGIGQISSEVPQNLSASRPQDRQFILSSKKLLLSDSGFYLCAWNPGQGQAFFGQGTRLTVV.

This chain uses TRBV5-4 with TRBJ1-2, with 10 bases matching TRBD1. The CDR3 extends over 15 amino acids. Per germline, CDR1 SGHNT and CDR2 YYREEE (reference sequence). The V and J ends lost 0 bases and 8 bases, in that order; junction bases with no gene match: 7. CDR3 in DNA: TGTGCCAGCAGCTTGGAGACAGGGGGCGCGGTGGGCTACACCTTC. Amino acid sequence: CASSLETGGAVGYTF. Drawing the rest from reference TRBV5-4 and TRBJ1-2, the complete variable domain is ETGVTQSPTHLIKTRGQQVTLRCSSQSGHNTVSWYQQALGQGPQFIFQYYREEENGRGNFPPRFSGLQFPNYSSELNVNALELDDSALYLCASSLETGGAVGYTFGSGTRLTVV.